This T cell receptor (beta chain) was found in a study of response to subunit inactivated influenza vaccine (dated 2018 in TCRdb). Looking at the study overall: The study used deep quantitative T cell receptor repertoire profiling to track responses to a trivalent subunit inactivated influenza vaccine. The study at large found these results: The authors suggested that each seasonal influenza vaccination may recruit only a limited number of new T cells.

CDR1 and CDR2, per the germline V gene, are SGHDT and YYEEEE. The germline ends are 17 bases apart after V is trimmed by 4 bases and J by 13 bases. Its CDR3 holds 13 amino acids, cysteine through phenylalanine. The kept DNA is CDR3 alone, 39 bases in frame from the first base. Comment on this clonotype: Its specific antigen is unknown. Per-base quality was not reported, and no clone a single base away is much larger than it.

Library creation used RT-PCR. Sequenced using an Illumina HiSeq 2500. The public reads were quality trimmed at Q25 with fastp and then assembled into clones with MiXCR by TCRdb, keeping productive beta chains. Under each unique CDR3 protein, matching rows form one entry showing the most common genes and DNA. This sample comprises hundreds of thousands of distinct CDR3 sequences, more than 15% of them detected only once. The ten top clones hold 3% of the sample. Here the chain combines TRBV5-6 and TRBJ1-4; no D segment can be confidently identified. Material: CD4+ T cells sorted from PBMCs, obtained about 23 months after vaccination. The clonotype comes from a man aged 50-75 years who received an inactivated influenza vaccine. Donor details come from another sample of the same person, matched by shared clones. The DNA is TGTGCCAGCAGCAGAAAGGAATCCAGGATACTGTTTTTT. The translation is CASSRKESRILFF.